This TCR beta chain derives from a study of vaccination and CD4 T cells after COVID-19. Study-level information: Post-COVID draws followed diagnosis by a median roughly 93 days (range 35 to 161). In the control cultures, a CEFX pool, an HIV-1 Nef pool, or no peptide was supplied. Sampling that followed vaccination took place a median about 75 days after dose two, within a range of 14 to 241.

Treatment denoted: approximately 11-day PBMC culture with coronavirus spike peptide pools or control peptides (ViraFEST assay). Sequencing of the DNA from cultured CD4+ T cells was carried out with the Oncomine TCR Beta short-read assay. TCRdb processed the PCR reads anew with MiXCR; each CDR3 protein has one entry. The repertoire holds over 20,000 distinct CDR3 sequences, with 48% as singletons. The CDR3 loop spans 13 amino acids. CDR1 ENHRY and CDR2 SYGVKD come from the germline V gene. Trimming took 7 bases from V and 1 from J, leaving 10 bases between them. This clonotype appeared a single time. Antigen specificity is unknown.

This TCR came from a human donor who had recovered from COVID-19. Sequences were obtained from CD4+ T cells from blood, cultured in vitro. V and J are TRBV10-3 and TRBJ1-1; no reliable D call. The CDR3 region is CAINGGGNTEAFF. In DNA, the CDR3 is TGTGCCATCAATGGAGGAGGGAACACTGAAGCTTTCTTT.